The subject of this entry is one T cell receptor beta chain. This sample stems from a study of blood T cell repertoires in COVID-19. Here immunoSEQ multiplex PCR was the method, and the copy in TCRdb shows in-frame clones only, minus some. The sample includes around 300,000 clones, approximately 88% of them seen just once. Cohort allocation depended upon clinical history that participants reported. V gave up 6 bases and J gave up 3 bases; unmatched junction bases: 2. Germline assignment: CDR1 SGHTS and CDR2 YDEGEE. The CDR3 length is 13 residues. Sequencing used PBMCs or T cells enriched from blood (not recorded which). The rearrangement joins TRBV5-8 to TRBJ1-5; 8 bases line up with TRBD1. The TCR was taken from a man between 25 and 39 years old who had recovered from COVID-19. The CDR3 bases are TGTGCCAGCACAGGGGGCTTCAATCAGCCCCAGCATTTT. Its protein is CASTGGFNQPQHF.